A selection of T cell receptor beta chains follows, all from one sample in a study of shared clonotypes between healthy human individuals. The protocol was immunoSEQ multiplex PCR, while the TCRdb copy is restricted to in-frame clones and leaves out a portion. Among about 1.1 million clones listed, approximately 80% were seen once. Sequences were obtained from memory CD4+ T cells from PBMCs. The source is a man aged 18 to 30 in good health. Some clones in this sample may be carry-over from other donors' samples. Each CDR3 is given with its conserved first and last residue. Fields, in order: V gene, D gene, J gene, clone size, CDR3 DNA, CDR3 protein. A D gene is named only where the DNA matches it firmly. Clone sizes are given selectively: once, few, many, or a class where the clone is expanded.

TRBV19	TRBD1	TRBJ1-1	NA	TGTGCCAGTAGTACACCTGGGACAGGGGCTGAAGCTTTCTTT	CASSTPGTGAEAFF
TRBV27	NA	TRBJ2-3	NA	TGTGCCAGCAGTTTAGACGACCACACAGATACGCAGTATTTT	CASSLDDHTDTQYF
TRBV19	NA	TRBJ1-5	NA	TGTGCCAGTAGTATGTCAGCTTACAATCAGCCCCAGCATTTT	CASSMSAYNQPQHF
TRBV2	NA	TRBJ1-1	many	TGTGCCAGCCAGGGGCCCCCGGGGACTGAAGCTTTCTTT	CASQGPPGTEAFF
TRBV28	NA	TRBJ2-5	NA	TGTGCCAGCAGCCCCCCGGGCGGACTCCGGGAGACCCAGTACTTC	CASSPPGGLRETQYF
TRBV5-1	TRBD2	TRBJ2-7	NA	TGCGCCAGCAGCTTGGTCTCGGGGGGTTCCTACGAGCAGTACTTC	CASSLVSGGSYEQYF
TRBV5-1	NA	TRBJ1-5	NA	TGCGCCAGCAGCTTAACCGGGCAGCCCCAGCATTTT	CASSLTGQPQHF
TRBV5-1	NA	TRBJ2-7	NA	TGCGCCAGCAGCCTGGACGGCTACGAGCAGTACTTC	CASSLDGYEQYF
TRBV25-1	NA	TRBJ1-2	few	TGTGCCAGCAGTGAGACGGACTATGGCTACACCTTC	CASSETDYGYTF
TRBV7-9	TRBD1	TRBJ1-1	NA	TGTGCCAGCAGTGAAACAGGGGCCGCCACTGAAGCTTTCTTT	CASSETGAATEAFF
TRBV30	TRBD1	TRBJ1-1	NA	TGTGCCTGGAGTGTACTTCATTTACGCAAACGGGACAGGTTGGTTGAAGCTTTCTTT	CAWSVLHLRKRDRLVEAFF
TRBV7-2	TRBD1	TRBJ2-1	NA	TGTGCCAGCAGCCCGACGACAGGGAGCTCCTACAATGAGCAGTTCTTC	CASSPTTGSSYNEQFF
TRBV4-2	TRBD2	TRBJ2-5	NA	TGTGCCAGCAGCCAGACTAGCGGGAGGCCGGGGCAAGAGACCCAGTACTTC	CASSQTSGRPGQETQYF
TRBV7-2	NA	TRBJ2-7	NA	TGTGCCAGCAGCTTAGGACCCAGTAACTACGAGCAGTACTTC	CASSLGPSNYEQYF
TRBV19	NA	TRBJ1-5	few	TGTGCCAGTAGTATTTTCCAAGGGAATCAGCCCCAGCATTTT	CASSIFQGNQPQHF
TRBV7-2	TRBD2	TRBJ2-3	NA	TGTGCCAGCAGCTTGACCGGGACTATTAAGACAGATACGCAGTATTTT	CASSLTGTIKTDTQYF
TRBV6-1	NA	TRBJ1-5	NA	TGTGCCAGCAGCCCGGGGCGGAACTATCAGCCCCAGCATTTT	CASSPGRNYQPQHF
TRBV6-5	NA	TRBJ2-5	NA	TGTGCCAGCAGTTACTTATCCAGGGGCGCCCAAGAGACCCAGTACTTC	CASSYLSRGAQETQYF
TRBV4-1	NA	TRBJ2-7	once	TGCGCCAGCAGCCAGGGCCAGGGCGCGGGGGCCCTCTACGAGCAGTACTTC	CASSQGQGAGALYEQYF
TRBV27	NA	TRBJ1-1	NA	TGTGCCAGCAGCCTAAGGCTTTCGAAAACTGAAGCTTTCTTT	CASSLRLSKTEAFF
TRBV5-4	TRBD1	TRBJ1-2	NA	TGTGCCAGCAGCTCCCGGGACAGGGATGTTTTGGGCTACACCTTC	CASSSRDRDVLGYTF
TRBV18	NA	TRBJ1-2	NA	TGTGCCAGCTCACCGGAAACACAGGGCGCTCTAGACTTC	CASSPETQGALDF
TRBV5-1	NA	TRBJ2-7	once	TGCGCCAGCAGCATGGACAGTGGCGAGCAGTACTTC	CASSMDSGEQYF
TRBV7-2	TRBD2	TRBJ2-7	once	TGTGCCAGCAGCTCCCACGGGGGGTACGAGCAGTACTTC	CASSSHGGYEQYF
TRBV19	NA	TRBJ2-3	NA	TGTGCCAGTATTTCCGACGGCACAGATACGCAGTATTTT	CASISDGTDTQYF
TRBV6-1	NA	TRBJ2-1	NA	TGTGCCAGCAGTGAAGCACCAGGGATCTACAATGAGCAGTTCTTC	CASSEAPGIYNEQFF
TRBV27	TRBD2	TRBJ2-7	few	TGTGCCAGCGGCGAGCGGGGGGGAGGCTACGAGCAGTACTTC	CASGERGGGYEQYF
TRBV13	TRBD2	TRBJ2-7	few	TGTGCCAGCAGCTTAGGCGGGGGGTTTACCTACGAGCAGTACTTC	CASSLGGGFTYEQYF
TRBV29-1	NA	TRBJ2-5	NA	TGCAGCGTTCCAGGGTCTGCGCTAGGGGAGACCCAGTACTTC	CSVPGSALGETQYF
TRBV7-9	NA	TRBJ1-1	few	TGTGCCAGCAGCTCCAACGGGGACACTGAAGCTTTCTTT	CASSSNGDTEAFF
TRBV5-1	TRBD2	TRBJ2-1	NA	TGCGCCAGCCGCGTTCTAGCGGGGCACAATGAGCAGTTCTTC	CASRVLAGHNEQFF
TRBV18	NA	TRBJ1-2	NA	TGTGCCAGCTCACCACCGGGCCGAAGCTATGGCTACACCTTC	CASSPPGRSYGYTF
TRBV15	TRBD1	TRBJ2-1	NA	TGTGCCACCAGTACGGACAGGTACAATGAGCAGTTCTTC	CATSTDRYNEQFF
TRBV14	NA	TRBJ1-1	NA	TGTGCCAGCAGCCGGAACAGGAATACCGAAGCTTTCTTT	CASSRNRNTEAFF
TRBV9	NA	TRBJ2-7	NA	TGTGCCAGCAGCGTAGAAGCTAGCGTGGCCTACGAGCAGTACTTC	CASSVEASVAYEQYF
TRBV25-1	NA	TRBJ1-4	NA	TGTGCCAGCAGTGAATGGACTACTTCTAATGAAAAACTGTTTTTT	CASSEWTTSNEKLFF
TRBV7-9	NA	TRBJ2-7	NA	TGTGCCAGCAGCTTAGGACAGGCGGACTACGAGCAGTACTTC	CASSLGQADYEQYF
TRBV11-2	NA	TRBJ1-1	NA	TGTGCCAGCAGCTTACGTTGGGACGATACTGAAGCTTTCTTT	CASSLRWDDTEAFF
TRBV7-9	NA	TRBJ1-1	NA	TGTGCCAGCAGCCAGGGTGGGATGGCAGAAGCTTTCTTT	CASSQGGMAEAFF
TRBV7-2	NA	TRBJ2-1	NA	TGTGCCAGCAGCTTAGGGAGTACGTCCTACAATGAGCAGTTCTTC	CASSLGSTSYNEQFF
TRBV2	NA	TRBJ1-1	few	TGTGCCAGCAGTGATCAAGGGATGAACACTGAAGCTTTCTTT	CASSDQGMNTEAFF
TRBV10-1	TRBD2	TRBJ2-1	NA	TGCGCCAGCAGTGGCTCTATTGGGGGACTAGCGCCAGGAGTCTACAATGAGCAGTTCTTC	CASSGSIGGLAPGVYNEQFF
TRBV29-1	TRBD1	TRBJ1-1	NA	TGCAGCGGGGAGACAGGGCAGGGCACTGAAGCTTTCTTT	CSGETGQGTEAFF
TRBV9	NA	TRBJ1-1	NA	TGTGCCAGCAGCGTAGTGAGCTTTGACACTGAAGCTTTCTTT	CASSVVSFDTEAFF
TRBV7-2	NA	TRBJ2-3	NA	TGTGCCAGCAGCTTAGCCCCCCCAACAGATACGCAGTATTTT	CASSLAPPTDTQYF
TRBV7-3	NA	TRBJ1-5	NA	TGTGCCAGCAGCAAACCCAATCAGCCCCAGCATTTT	CASSKPNQPQHF
TRBV15	TRBD1	TRBJ2-5	NA	TGTGCCACCAGCAGAGATAATGTCGGGACAGGGCGGGAGACCCAGTACTTC	CATSRDNVGTGRETQYF
TRBV5-6	NA	TRBJ2-3	NA	TGTGCCAGCAGCTTAGGGGTTAGCACAGATACGCAGTATTTT	CASSLGVSTDTQYF
TRBV5-1	TRBD1	TRBJ2-1	NA	TGCGCCAGCAGCTTACAGGGGGCGGCGACAAATGAGCAGTTCTTC	CASSLQGAATNEQFF
TRBV7-6	NA	TRBJ2-1	NA	TGTGCCAGCAGCTTAGCAGGGGCCCCAACCAATGAGCAGTTCTTC	CASSLAGAPTNEQFF